The present entry profiles one TCR beta chain with its context. The antigen remains unidentified. The data derive from a study of cytomegalovirus exposure and HLA in healthy donors. Study-wide context: The early release's HLA-typed donors yielded 80 million to 95 million unique TCRs. Study outcomes and limitations: The listing of roughly 160 TCR beta chains classed them as cytomegalovirus-associated. Accurate prediction of HLA-A and HLA-B alleles (for most subjects) was reportedly achieved from TCR beta sequences. Upon later analysis, TCR association rates were observed to vary by HLA locus, being highest for DRB1 and lowest for HLA-C.

Germline trimming cut 0 bases from V and 12 bases from J; bases unmatched to any gene: 10. The CDR3 is 15 residues long. Germline CDR1 SGHDN, CDR2 FVKESK. The PCR was carried out with 60 Vbeta primers and 13 Jbeta primers. Method: immunoSEQ multiplex PCR; TCRdb's copy keeps in-frame clones and lacks some. Counted here are roughly 190,000 clones, around 78% occurring once; the ten biggest clones make up just over 2%. The source of this sequence is a woman aged 25-40 years in good health and CMV-seropositive. The chain joins TRBV14 to TRBJ2-1; 8 bases match TRBD1. Sample: PBMCs. This CDR3 is CASSQDRCGTGVQFF. CDR3 nucleotide sequence: TGTGCCAGCAGCCAAGATCGTTGTGGGACAGGCGTGCAGTTCTTC.